This T cell receptor beta chain came from a study of T cell clones after liver transplantation. About the research overall: Post-transplant blood was tracked for graft-donor-reactive T cell clones identified in a pre-transplant mixed lymphocyte reaction. HCV positivity affected three of eight recipients; the rest lacked autoimmune or viral indications. At least one year of complete immunosuppression withdrawal without enzymes over twice normal defined tolerance.

This clone was observed a single time. Profiled with immunoSEQ multiplex PCR; TCRdb holds only in-frame clones, not every one. Here the sample spans fewer than 15,000 clones, around 74% being singletons. V was pared by 4 bases and J by 2 bases, with 24 bases between. CDR3 size: 19 residues. Germline V CDR1 and CDR2: SGHVS, FQNEAQ. The chain recombines TRBV7-8 with TRBJ2-1; D is unclear. The clonotype was recovered from a human patient who received a liver transplant. The T cells may partly be graft donor cells. The specimen comprised CD8+ T cells from blood, sampled at the 22-month timepoint. The CDR3 reads CASSSAWGGGVGPYNEQFF. CDR3 nucleotides: TGTGCCAGCAGCTCCGCCTGGGGTGGTGGGGTCGGACCCTACAATGAGCAGTTCTTC.